The 26 T cell receptor beta chains below come from one sample, sequenced in a study of T-cell memory formation after mild COVID-19. TCRdb reprocessed the 5' RACE reads via MiXCR and lists one record per CDR3 protein. This table holds approximately 480,000 distinct CDR3 sequences, roughly 18% found once. Material for sequencing was PBMCs or a T cell subset sorted from them (not recorded which). Receptors were obtained from an adult woman who had mild COVID-19 (a few samples of this study predate the infection). Cell type and time point are not known.

A few counts support this clonotype. The J gene is TRBJ2-1, the V gene TRBV24-1, with D tentatively TRBD2 (6 bases). Deletions cut 9 bases from V and 0 bases from J, with 11 bases between. The CDR3 has 14 amino acids. CDR1 KGHDR and CDR2 SFDVKD come from the germline V gene. CDR3 residues: CATGDSSSYNEQFF. Written as DNA, the CDR3 is TGTGCCACCGGGGACTCGAGCTCCTACAATGAGCAGTTCTTC.

The J gene is TRBJ1-1, the V gene TRBV5-6, with no clear D. Germline V gene sequence: CDR1 SGHDT, CDR2 YYEEEE. The CDR3 is 13 residues long. The V end was cut by 4 bases, the J end by 5 bases, with 12 bases between. CDR3 in DNA: TGTGCCAGCAGCCCTTGGGGAAGTACTGAAGCTTTCTTT. It specifies CASSPWGSTEAFF.

The rearrangement links TRBV20-1 to TRBJ1-1; 7 positions match TRBD1. The CDR3 length is 12 residues. The V gene's germline CDR1 is DFQATT and CDR2 SNEGSKA (reference sequence). The junction had 3 bases not matched to a gene; V was cut back by 8 bases and J by 0 bases. CDR3 nucleotides: TGCAGTCCCGGGACAGTGAACACTGAAGCTTTCTTT. It encodes CSPGTVNTEAFF.

The chain couples TRBV9 to TRBJ1-4; D not certain. The germline V gene encodes CDR1 SGDLS and CDR2 YYNGEE. V shed 0 bases and J shed 1 base, with 7 bases lying between them. CDR3 length: 15 amino acids. Here the CDR3 DNA reads TGTGCCAGCAGCGTAGGGACCAGAACTAATGAAAAACTGTTTTTT. This sequence encodes CASSVGTRTNEKLFF. Full variable domain (remainder filled in from reference TRBV9 and TRBJ1-4): DSGVTQTPKHLITATGQRVTLRCSPRSGDLSVYWYQQSLDQGLQFLIQYYNGEERAKGNILERFSAQQFPDLHSELNLSSLELGDSALYFCASSVGTRTNEKLFFGSGTQLSVL.

This clonotype showed up many times. The rearrangement uses TRBV12-3 or TRBV12-4 and TRBJ2-7; D is tentatively TRBD1 or TRBD2 (5 bases each). Deletions cut 5 bases from V and 7 bases from J, with 15 bases between. The CDR3 loop spans 13 amino acids. The CDR3 sequence: CASSPQGTGEQYF. DNA of the CDR3: TGTGCCAGCAGTCCCCAAGGGACGGGGGAGCAGTACTTC.

This clonotype showed up just a few times. V and J are TRBV4-3 and TRBJ2-5; 11 positions agree with TRBD1. Germline V gene lookup returns CDR1 LGHNA and CDR2 YSLEER. The CDR3 runs 16 residues. Trimming cost V 0 bases and J 5 bases; bases outside gene matches: 5. The CDR3: CASSQEFGTGGETQYF. CDR3 DNA: TGCGCCAGCAGCCAAGAATTCGGGACAGGGGGGGAGACCCAGTACTTC.

This clonotype was seen repeatedly, ten times or more. The V gene is TRBV6-2 or TRBV6-3, the J gene TRBJ2-3; 8 bases agree with TRBD2. This CDR3 is 15 amino acids long. V lost 6 bases, J lost 3 bases, and 8 bases stayed unmatched. In germline, CDR1 is MNHEY, CDR2 SVGEGT. The CDR3 loop reads CASSAQGLDTDTQYF. The CDR3 nucleotides are TGTGCCAGCAGCGCCCAGGGACTAGATACAGATACGCAGTATTTT.

This clonotype was observed a handful of times. The chain couples TRBV4-3 to TRBJ2-1; D is ambiguous. The CDR3 extends over 16 amino acids. V was pared by 0 bases and J by 7 bases, with 16 bases between. Germline V gene data show CDR1 as LGHNA and CDR2 as YSLEER. CDR3 region: CASSQDRWAGFNEQFF. The CDR3 coding sequence is TGCGCCAGCAGCCAAGACAGGTGGGCCGGGTTTAATGAGCAGTTCTTC.

The chain has TRBV18 and TRBJ2-7; TRBD1 aligns across 9 bases. The CDR3 is 14 amino acids. V shed 3 bases and J 6 bases; nucleotides not matched to a gene: 6. Germline V CDR1 and CDR2: KGHSH, LQKENI. In DNA form, the CDR3 reads TGTGCCAGCTCACCTCGACAGGGGGGCAGCGAGCAGTACTTC. Residues: CASSPRQGGSEQYF.

This clonotype was seen more than once but under ten times. This chain joins TRBV12-3 or TRBV12-4 and TRBJ2-7, with 7 bases identical to TRBD2. The ends lost 5 bases at V and 0 bases at J; junction bases unmatched: 7. The CDR3 is 15 residues long. The CDR3 bases are TGTGCCAGCAGTCTCGGACTAGAGGGCTCCTACGAGCAGTACTTC. Amino acid sequence: CASSLGLEGSYEQYF.

The rearrangement joins TRBV24-1 to TRBJ2-3; D ambiguous. Trimming shortened V by 3 bases and J by 6 bases, and 9 bases separated the two germline ends. CDR1 and CDR2 (germline): KGHDR, SFDVKD. This CDR3 is built from 13 residues. The CDR3 DNA follows: TGTGCCACCAGTGATAAGTGGACGGATACGCAGTATTTT. Its translation: CATSDKWTDTQYF.

The chain combines TRBV7-9 with TRBJ2-3, with D tentatively TRBD2 (6 bases). Trimming pared 5 bases from V and 4 bases from J, leaving 13 bases between. The CDR3 spans 14 residues. Germline lookup yields CDR1 SEHNR and CDR2 FQNEAQ (reference sequence). Here the CDR3 reads CASSPPGGADTQYF. CDR3 nucleotides: TGTGCCAGCAGCCCTCCTGGAGGGGCAGATACGCAGTATTTT.

This clonotype was found a few times. The chain has TRBV20-1 and TRBJ2-3; D gene uncertain. Germline V gives CDR1 DFQATT, CDR2 SNEGSKA (reference sequence). The ends were cut back, 7 bases at V and 2 bases at J, with 13 bases in the middle. This CDR3 is built from 13 residues. Here the CDR3 reads CSVGAANTDTQYF. The CDR3, as DNA: TGCAGTGTGGGCGCTGCTAACACAGATACGCAGTATTTT.

Only a few counts were recorded for this clonotype. The rearrangement links TRBV7-2 to TRBJ2-5; a possible D gene is TRBD2 (5 bases). The CDR3 spans 16 residues. V dropped 5 bases and J dropped 4 bases, with 20 bases sitting between them. The germline V gene has CDR1 SGHTA and CDR2 FQGNSA. The CDR3 bases are TGTGCCAGCAGCCCACCCTCGGGGAGTGGGAGAGAGACCCAGTACTTC. It yields the protein CASSPPSGSGRETQYF. The full variable domain, in which reference TRBV7-2 and TRBJ2-5 provide the parts outside the CDR3, is GAGVSQSPSNKVTEKGKDVELRCDPISGHTALYWYRQSLGQGLEFLIYFQGNSAPDKSGLPSDRFSAERTGGSVSTLTIQRTQQEDSAVYLCASSPPSGSGRETQYFGPGTRLLVL.

The V and J genes are TRBV6-1 and TRBJ2-3, with 8 positions matching TRBD1. The CDR3 length is 14 residues. CDR1 MNHNS and CDR2 SASEGT come from the germline V gene. The J segment lost 6 bases and the V segment lost 6 bases, leaving 8 bases of the junction unmatched. CDR3 sequence (DNA): TGTGCCAGCAGGCCGGACAGGGTGAGCGATACGCAGTATTTT. It codes for CASRPDRVSDTQYF.

Only a few counts were recorded for this clonotype. V and J are TRBV13 and TRBJ2-3, with TRBD2 matching over 12 bases. V was pared by 5 bases and J by 9 bases, with 12 bases of the junction left unmatched. Germline V CDR1 and CDR2: PRHDT, FYEKMQ (reference sequence). The CDR3 is 16 amino acids. CDR3 loop: CASSPASGGASWTQYF. The CDR3 DNA reads TGTGCCAGCAGCCCCGCTAGCGGGGGGGCGAGCTGGACGCAGTATTTT.

CDR3 sequence reads: CASSFPSGSEQYF. As DNA, the CDR3 is TGTGCCAGCAGCTTCCCTAGCGGGAGCGAGCAGTACTTC. The chain has TRBV7-2 and TRBJ2-7; the match to TRBD2 covers 10 bases. J was trimmed by 6 bases and V by 3 bases; bases with no gene match: 2. The CDR3 spans 13 residues. Germline V gene lookup returns CDR1 SGHTA and CDR2 FQGNSA. Full variable domain (remainder filled in from reference TRBV7-2 and TRBJ2-7): GAGVSQSPSNKVTEKGKDVELRCDPISGHTALYWYRQSLGQGLEFLIYFQGNSAPDKSGLPSDRFSAERTGGSVSTLTIQRTQQEDSAVYLCASSFPSGSEQYFGPGTRLTVT.

This clonotype has more than one count but fewer than ten. This chain joins TRBV10-3 and TRBJ1-1; unclear D gene. CDR1 is ENHRY and CDR2 is SYGVKD in the germline V gene. There are 16 residues in the CDR3. The ends were cut back, 6 bases at V and 1 base at J, with 18 bases in the middle. The CDR3 nucleotides are TGTGCCATCAGAGTAAACACCATCCCCGAGAACACTGAAGCTTTCTTT. Translating it yields CAIRVNTIPENTEAFF.

The J gene is TRBJ2-1, the V gene TRBV15; tentative D call: TRBD2 (6 bases). The length of the CDR3 is 16 residues. Trimming cost V 1 base and J 4 bases, with 14 bases left between them. CDR1 LNHNV and CDR2 YYDKDF come from the germline V gene (reference sequence). CDR3 protein: CATSRVEGKGYNEQFF. Written as DNA, the CDR3 is TGTGCCACCAGCAGAGTGGAGGGGAAAGGGTACAATGAGCAGTTCTTC.

This clonotype was detected once. The gene calls are TRBV4-3 and TRBJ2-1; the D is unclear. The CDR3 extends over 16 amino acids. V was shortened by 2 bases and J by 5 bases, with 16 bases between the two germline ends. Germline CDR1 and CDR2: LGHNA and YSLEER. CDR3: CASSQYPASGNNEQFF. The CDR3 DNA follows: TGCGCCAGCAGCCAATATCCTGCCAGTGGTAACAATGAGCAGTTCTTC.

This clonotype was detected only a few times. This chain joins TRBV12-3 or TRBV12-4 and TRBJ1-5, with unresolved D. Trimming took 5 bases from V and 0 from J, leaving 17 bases between them. The CDR3 consists of 17 residues. CDR3 sequence: CASSPRQTTYSNQPQHF. CDR3 in DNA: TGTGCCAGCAGTCCGCGGCAGACGACATATAGCAATCAGCCCCAGCATTTT.

There are many counts of this clonotype. The rearrangement links TRBV5-1 to TRBJ2-7; 15 bases agree with TRBD2. This CDR3 is 19 amino acids long. The V gene end was trimmed by 4 bases and the J gene end by 2 bases; junction bases not matched to a gene: 13. The V gene's germline CDR1 is SGHRS and CDR2 YFSETQ. The CDR3 DNA follows: TGCGCCAGCAGCCTGCCCCCGGGACTAGCGGGAGGAACGGCCTACGAGCAGTACTTC. Its translation is CASSLPPGLAGGTAYEQYF.

This clonotype was seen a few times. The V and J genes are TRBV2 and TRBJ2-2; D remains unclear. CDR3 size: 13 residues. Germline loops: CDR1 SNHLY, CDR2 FYNNEI. Trimming took off 2 bases at V and 5 bases at J, with 6 bases between the two ends. CDR3 DNA sequence: TGTGCCAGCAGTGAAAAGCAAACCGGGGAGCTGTTTTTT. Its translation is CASSEKQTGELFF. The whole variable domain, filled in from reference TRBV2 and TRBJ2-2, reads EPEVTQTPSHQVTQMGQEVILRCVPISNHLYFYWYRQILGQKVEFLVSFYNNEISEKSEIFDDQFSVERPDGSNFTLKIRSTKLEDSAMYFCASSEKQTGELFFGEGSRLTVL.

Many counts were recorded for this clonotype. The chain carries TRBV20-1 and TRBJ2-1; D not certain. Trimming shortened V by 0 bases and J by 6 bases, and 18 bases separated the two germline ends. Germline V gives CDR1 DFQATT, CDR2 SNEGSKA (reference sequence). The CDR3 totals 16 residues. The CDR3 coding sequence is TGCAGTGCTAGAGATGGCAAGGAACATCTTTCCAATGAGCAGTTCTTC. This translates into CSARDGKEHLSNEQFF.

This clonotype was detected only a few times. This chain joins TRBV14 and TRBJ2-2, with 11 bases fitting TRBD2. V shed 2 bases and J 5 bases; nucleotides not matched to a gene: 4. There are 16 residues in the CDR3. Per germline, CDR1 SGHDN and CDR2 FVKESK. For the CDR3, the DNA is TGTGCCAGCAGCCAATTTCGGACTAGCGGGACCGGGGAGCTGTTTTTT. Protein: CASSQFRTSGTGELFF.

This sequence joins TRBV12-3 or TRBV12-4 and TRBJ2-3; 13 nucleotides line up with TRBD2. The CDR3 contains 16 residues. V lost 4 bases to trimming and J lost 5 bases; unmatched junction nucleotides: 6. The CDR3 sequence: CASSSRTSGRVDTQYF. The CDR3, as DNA: TGTGCCAGCAGTTCTCGGACTAGCGGGAGAGTAGATACGCAGTATTTT.